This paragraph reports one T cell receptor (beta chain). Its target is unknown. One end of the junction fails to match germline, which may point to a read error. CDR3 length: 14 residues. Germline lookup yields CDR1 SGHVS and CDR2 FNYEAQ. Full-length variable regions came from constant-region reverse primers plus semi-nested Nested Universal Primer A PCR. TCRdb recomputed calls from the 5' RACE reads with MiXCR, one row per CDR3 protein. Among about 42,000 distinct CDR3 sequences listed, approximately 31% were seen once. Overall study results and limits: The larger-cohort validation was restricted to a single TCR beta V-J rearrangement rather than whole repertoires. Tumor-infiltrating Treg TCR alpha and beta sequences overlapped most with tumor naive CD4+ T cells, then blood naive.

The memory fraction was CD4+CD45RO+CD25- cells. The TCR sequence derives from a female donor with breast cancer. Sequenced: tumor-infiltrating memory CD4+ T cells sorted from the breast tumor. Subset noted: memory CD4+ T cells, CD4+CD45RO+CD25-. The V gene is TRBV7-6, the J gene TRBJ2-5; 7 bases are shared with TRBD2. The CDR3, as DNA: TGTGCCTGCAGCCCCCTTCGCGGGGGAAAGACCCAGTACTTC. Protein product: CACSPLRGGKTQYF.